A selection of T cell receptor beta chains follows, all from one sample in a study of STAT5B mutations in CD4+ large granular lymphocyte leukemia. The data were produced by immunoSEQ multiplex PCR, yet TCRdb's version contains in-frame clones alone and is incomplete. There are about 40,000 clones in the sample; 81% occur only once, and 3.6% lies in the top ten. The specimen sequenced was CD4+ T cells from blood buffy coats. These receptors were taken from a human donor in good health. CDR3s include the opening cysteine and the closing phenylalanine or tryptophan. Fields, in order: D gene, clone size, V gene, J gene, CDR3 length, CDR3 protein, CDR3 DNA. The D gene is left open where the match is weak. Clone size is given for some rows only: seen once, a few or many times, or a class if the clone is expanded.

D: NA; size: NA; V: TRBV30; J: TRBJ2-7; length: 14; CDR3: CAWSTRNRGGEQYF; DNA: TGTGCCTGGAGTACCCGGAATAGGGGGGGTGAGCAGTACTTC
D: NA; size: once; V: TRBV11-3; J: TRBJ2-7; length: 17; CDR3: CASSLEQATSTPYEQYF; DNA: TGTGCCAGCAGCTTGGAGCAGGCCACATCAACCCCCTACGAGCAGTACTTC
D: TRBD1; size: NA; V: TRBV28; J: TRBJ1-5; length: 14; CDR3: CASITGTGYQPQHF; DNA: TGTGCCAGCATAACCGGGACAGGGTATCAGCCCCAGCATTTT
D: NA; size: NA; V: TRBV18; J: TRBJ2-5; length: 11; CDR3: CASSPGETQYF; DNA: TGTGCCAGCTCACCGGGAGAGACCCAGTACTTC
D: TRBD2; size: few; V: TRBV4-1; J: TRBJ2-7; length: 14; CDR3: CASSERESSYEQYF; DNA: TGCGCCAGCTCCGAGCGGGAGAGCTCCTACGAGCAGTACTTC
D: TRBD2; size: NA; V: TRBV7-2; J: TRBJ2-5; length: 17; CDR3: CASSLGGSGSGMKTQYF; DNA: TGTGCCAGCAGCTTAGGGGGTAGCGGGAGTGGTATGAAGACCCAGTACTTC
D: TRBD1; size: NA; V: TRBV5-4; J: TRBJ2-1; length: 14; CDR3: CASSPGGPNNEQFF; DNA: TGTGCCAGCAGCCCAGGGGGTCCTAACAATGAGCAGTTCTTC
D: NA; size: NA; V: TRBV6-1; J: TRBJ1-1; length: 13; CDR3: CASSQEGFPGAFF; DNA: TGTGCCAGCAGCCAAGAGGGGTTTCCGGGAGCTTTCTTT
D: NA; size: NA; V: TRBV6-5; J: TRBJ1-3; length: 14; CDR3: CAISDSRSGNTIYF; DNA: TGTGCCATCAGTGATTCGAGGTCTGGAAACACCATATATTTT
D: NA; size: NA; V: TRBV5-1; J: TRBJ2-3; length: 16; CDR3: CASSLGGSQSTDTQYF; DNA: TGCGCCAGCAGCTTGGGGGGGAGTCAAAGCACAGATACGCAGTATTTT
D: TRBD2; size: NA; V: TRBV9; J: TRBJ2-5; length: 18; CDR3: CASSVAGPSGPSGETQYF; DNA: TGTGCCAGCAGCGTAGCTGGGCCTAGCGGACCCTCAGGGGAGACCCAGTACTTC
D: TRBD2; size: NA; V: TRBV7-2; J: TRBJ2-7; length: 15; CDR3: CASSLVGLATYEQYF; DNA: TGTGCCAGCAGCTTAGTAGGACTAGCGACCTACGAGCAGTACTTC
D: NA; size: NA; V: TRBV5-1; J: TRBJ2-4; length: 14; CDR3: CASSLGALENIQYF; DNA: TGCGCCAGCAGCTTGGGAGCCCTCGAAAACATTCAGTACTTC
D: NA; size: once; V: TRBV2; J: TRBJ1-1; length: 15; CDR3: CASSRGSSGGTEAFF; DNA: TGTGCCAGCAGTCGGGGTAGTTCCGGGGGCACTGAAGCTTTCTTT
D: TRBD1; size: NA; V: TRBV7-2; J: TRBJ1-2; length: 13; CDR3: CASSARQGDGYTF; DNA: TGTGCCAGCAGCGCCCGACAGGGGGATGGCTACACCTTC
D: NA; size: few; V: TRBV7-2; J: TRBJ1-1; length: 16; CDR3: CASSFEGSLLNTEAFF; DNA: TGTGCCAGCAGCTTTGAGGGATCCCTCCTGAACACTGAAGCTTTCTTT
D: TRBD1; size: NA; V: TRBV5-4; J: TRBJ1-1; length: 14; CDR3: CASSLAGGWTEAFF; DNA: TGTGCCAGCAGCTTGGCAGGGGGATGGACTGAAGCTTTCTTT
D: NA; size: once; V: TRBV13; J: TRBJ2-2; length: 16; CDR3: CASSSWTSEGGGELFF; DNA: TGTGCCAGCAGCTCCTGGACGTCGGAGGGAGGCGGGGAGCTGTTTTTT
D: NA; size: few; V: TRBV14; J: TRBJ1-5; length: 19; CDR3: CASSQSREQALYSNQPQHF; DNA: TGTGCCAGCAGCCAATCCAGGGAGCAGGCCCTCTATAGCAATCAGCCCCAGCATTTT
D: TRBD1; size: NA; V: TRBV7-9; J: TRBJ2-7; length: 14; CDR3: CASSLGTGPSEQYF; DNA: TGTGCCAGCAGCTTAGGGACAGGGCCATCTGAGCAGTACTTC
D: TRBD2; size: NA; V: TRBV5-1; J: TRBJ2-3; length: 15; CDR3: CASRGTSGAADTQYF; DNA: TGCGCCAGCAGAGGGACTAGCGGGGCGGCAGATACGCAGTATTTT
D: TRBD2; size: NA; V: TRBV18; J: TRBJ2-6; length: 18; CDR3: CASSPNSGGSSGANVLTF; DNA: TGTGCCAGCTCACCGAACAGCGGGGGCAGCTCTGGGGCCAACGTCCTGACTTTC
D: NA; size: NA; V: TRBV10-3; J: TRBJ1-2; length: 12; CDR3: CAINYSLYGYTF; DNA: TGTGCCATCAATTACAGTCTCTATGGCTACACCTTC
D: TRBD2; size: once; V: TRBV11-3; J: TRBJ2-7; length: 17; CDR3: CASSTGTSGGPFYEQYF; DNA: TGTGCCAGCAGCACCGGGACTAGCGGGGGGCCCTTCTACGAGCAGTACTTC
D: NA; size: NA; V: TRBV4-1; J: TRBJ1-5; length: 13; CDR3: CASSGSLNQPQHF; DNA: TGCGCCAGCAGCGGCAGTCTTAATCAGCCCCAGCATTTT
D: TRBD2; size: NA; V: TRBV28; J: TRBJ2-1; length: 17; CDR3: CASSSPGLAGPYNEQFF; DNA: TGTGCCAGCAGTTCCCCGGGACTAGCGGGACCCTACAATGAGCAGTTCTTC
D: NA; size: NA; V: TRBV27; J: TRBJ2-7; length: 15; CDR3: CASSSPNRVGDEQYF; DNA: TGTGCCAGCAGTTCCCCGAACAGGGTAGGGGACGAGCAGTACTTC
D: TRBD1; size: NA; V: TRBV19; J: TRBJ1-5; length: 15; CDR3: CASSRGTGGNQPQHF; DNA: TGTGCCAGTAGTAGGGGGACAGGTGGCAATCAGCCCCAGCATTTT
D: NA; size: NA; V: TRBV2; J: TRBJ2-5; length: 14; CDR3: CASSERVAWWTQYF; DNA: TGTGCCAGCAGTGAGAGGGTGGCATGGTGGACCCAGTACTTC
D: NA; size: NA; V: TRBV19; J: TRBJ1-5; length: 15; CDR3: CASSISGASNQPQHF; DNA: TGTGCCAGTAGTATATCAGGGGCTAGCAATCAGCCCCAGCATTTT
D: NA; size: NA; V: TRBV5-5; J: TRBJ2-2; length: 19; CDR3: CASGSLPGDGLARTGELFF; DNA: TGTGCCAGCGGATCACTTCCAGGGGACGGCCTGGCGAGGACCGGGGAGCTGTTTTTT
D: NA; size: NA; V: TRBV7-9; J: TRBJ1-4; length: 17; CDR3: CASSPRALPSGSEKLFF; DNA: TGTGCCAGCAGCCCTCGGGCCCTCCCCTCAGGGAGTGAAAAACTGTTTTTT
D: TRBD1; size: NA; V: TRBV5-4; J: TRBJ2-5; length: 15; CDR3: CASSLTGGKGETQYF; DNA: TGTGCCAGCAGTTTGACAGGGGGAAAGGGAGAGACCCAGTACTTC
D: TRBD1; size: NA; V: TRBV2; J: TRBJ1-1; length: 12; CDR3: CASRAGQLEAFF; DNA: TGTGCCAGCAGGGCGGGACAGCTAGAAGCTTTCTTT
D: NA; size: NA; V: TRBV4-3; J: TRBJ2-1; length: 13; CDR3: CASKGQLVGEQFF; DNA: TGCGCCAGCAAAGGCCAACTAGTAGGGGAGCAGTTCTTC
D: TRBD1; size: NA; V: TRBV10-3; J: TRBJ1-2; length: 17; CDR3: CAISESMGTVYDYGYTF; DNA: TGTGCCATCAGTGAGTCGATGGGGACAGTATACGACTATGGCTACACCTTC
D: TRBD1; size: NA; V: TRBV6-6; J: TRBJ1-2; length: 14; CDR3: CASSSGTGGYGYTF; DNA: TGTGCCAGCAGCTCCGGGACAGGGGGCTATGGCTACACCTTC
D: NA; size: NA; V: TRBV27; J: TRBJ2-5; length: 14; CDR3: CASSFEGMQETQYF; DNA: TGTGCCAGCAGCTTCGAGGGGATGCAAGAGACCCAGTACTTC
D: NA; size: NA; V: TRBV5-4; J: TRBJ2-3; length: 14; CDR3: CASSPSGATDTQYF; DNA: TGTGCCAGCAGCCCGTCGGGGGCCACAGATACGCAGTATTTT
D: TRBD1; size: few; V: TRBV27; J: TRBJ1-1; length: 13; CDR3: CASWGQMNTEAFF; DNA: TGTGCCAGCTGGGGACAGATGAACACTGAAGCTTTCTTT
D: TRBD1; size: NA; V: TRBV5-6; J: TRBJ1-1; length: 15; CDR3: CASSFTGQGITEAFF; DNA: TGTGCCAGCAGCTTTACGGGACAGGGAATCACTGAAGCTTTCTTT
D: NA; size: NA; V: TRBV6-5; J: TRBJ1-1; length: 12; CDR3: CASGVRGTTAFF; DNA: TGTGCCAGCGGCGTCAGGGGTACTACAGCTTTCTTT
D: NA; size: NA; V: TRBV27; J: TRBJ1-4; length: 14; CDR3: CASSLQGVGEKLFF; DNA: TGTGCCAGCAGTTTACAGGGAGTGGGTGAAAAACTGTTTTTT
D: TRBD1; size: few; V: TRBV30; J: TRBJ2-2; length: 15; CDR3: CAWSSGQGGTGELFF; DNA: TGTGCCTGGAGTTCCGGACAGGGAGGAACCGGGGAGCTGTTTTTT
D: NA; size: NA; V: TRBV2; J: TRBJ1-5; length: 14; CDR3: CASSDWDNVGPQHF; DNA: TGTGCCAGCAGTGATTGGGATAATGTTGGGCCCCAGCATTTT
D: TRBD1; size: NA; V: TRBV5-1; J: TRBJ1-3; length: 13; CDR3: CASSSNGGGPKYF; DNA: TGCGCCAGCAGCTCGAATGGAGGGGGCCCAAAATATTTT
D: NA; size: NA; V: TRBV5-6; J: TRBJ2-3; length: 13; CDR3: CASSFYSTDTQYF; DNA: TGTGCCAGCAGCTTCTACAGCACAGATACGCAGTATTTT
D: TRBD1; size: NA; V: TRBV7-8; J: TRBJ1-4; length: 14; CDR3: CASSLGQGGEKLFF; DNA: TGTGCCAGCAGCTTAGGACAGGGCGGGGAAAAACTGTTTTTT
D: TRBD1; size: NA; V: TRBV5-1; J: TRBJ1-1; length: 14; CDR3: CASSSGTGRTEAFF; DNA: TGCGCCAGCAGTTCGGGGACAGGGCGCACTGAAGCTTTCTTT
D: TRBD2; size: once; V: TRBV19; J: TRBJ2-3; length: 15; CDR3: CASSIVRGSTDTQYF; DNA: TGTGCCAGTAGTATAGTGCGGGGGAGCACAGATACGCAGTATTTT
D: TRBD1; size: NA; V: TRBV10-3; J: TRBJ2-7; length: 16; CDR3: CAISEAGTGITYEQYF; DNA: TGTGCCATCAGTGAGGCAGGGACAGGGATAACCTACGAGCAGTACTTC
D: NA; size: once; V: TRBV6-5; J: TRBJ1-1; length: 14; CDR3: CASRNTGTGTEAFF; DNA: TGTGCCAGCCGGAATACAGGGACGGGCACTGAAGCTTTCTTT
D: NA; size: NA; V: TRBV27; J: TRBJ2-5; length: 16; CDR3: CASSLSHMGFGETQYF; DNA: TGTGCCAGCAGTTTATCGCACATGGGATTTGGGGAGACCCAGTACTTC
D: TRBD2; size: NA; V: TRBV29-1; J: TRBJ2-7; length: 13; CDR3: CSVIGLAGDEQYF; DNA: TGCAGCGTTATAGGACTAGCGGGAGACGAGCAGTACTTC
D: NA; size: NA; V: TRBV30; J: TRBJ1-4; length: 15; CDR3: CAWTGDRSTNEKLFF; DNA: TGTGCCTGGACGGGGGATCGGTCCACTAATGAAAAACTGTTTTTT
D: TRBD1; size: NA; V: TRBV7-2; J: TRBJ2-7; length: 14; CDR3: CASSLAGQGYEQYF; DNA: TGTGCCAGCAGCTTAGCGGGACAGGGGTACGAGCAGTACTTC